The 23 T cell receptor beta chains below come from one sample, sequenced in a study of shared clonotypes between healthy human individuals. Measured with immunoSEQ multiplex PCR; TCRdb has only the in-frame clones, and not every one. The sample consists of roughly 500,000 clones, 95% to 96% of them appearing once. Sequenced: naive CD4+ T cells sorted from blood. Subset meaning: CD45RA+ positively selected. These receptors all stem from a woman in her 30s in good health.

This sequence joins TRBV5-1 and TRBJ2-5, with D possibly TRBD2 on 6 matching bases. The ends were cut back, 4 bases at V and 5 bases at J, with 15 bases in the middle. The CDR3 is 14 residues long. Germline CDR1 is SGHRS and CDR2 is YFSETQ. The CDR3 DNA is TGCGCCAGCAGCGGGGGGACGGTGCGGGAGACCCAGTACTTC. As protein: CASSGGTVRETQYF.

In its sample, this clone was seen once. The chain combines TRBV7-9 with TRBJ1-1; no firm D call. Germline values: CDR1 SEHNR, CDR2 FQNEAQ (reference sequence). This CDR3 is 15 amino acids long. V dropped 4 bases and J dropped 0 bases, with 12 bases sitting between them. CDR3 in DNA: TGTGCCAGCAGCTCCTTGCCGAGCATGAACACTGAAGCTTTCTTT. This gives the protein CASSSLPSMNTEAFF.

This chain uses TRBV14 with TRBJ1-2, with 7 nucleotides matching TRBD1. The CDR3 has 18 residues. The V gene's germline CDR1 is SGHDN and CDR2 FVKESK. V dropped 6 bases and J dropped 2; count of bases not matched to a gene: 18. DNA of the CDR3: TGTGCCAGCAGTCGAATACAGGGGACAAGGAACGCAAACTATGGCTACACCTTC. It is translated as CASSRIQGTRNANYGYTF.

This chain connects TRBV6-5 to TRBJ2-1; TRBD2 aligns across 7 bases. CDR1 is MNHEY, CDR2 SVGAGI, per germline. Unmatched junction bases numbered 5, after V lost 6 bases and J lost 0 bases. The CDR3 sequence is 15 residues long. The CDR3 nucleotides are TGTGCCAGCAGGGCTAGCGGTAGCTCCTACAATGAGCAGTTCTTC. It encodes CASRASGSSYNEQFF.

The chain has TRBV5-6 and TRBJ2-7; D is unresolved. V was pared by 4 bases and J by 2 bases, with 13 bases between. Germline values: CDR1 SGHDT, CDR2 YYEEEE. This CDR3 contains 14 residues. CDR3 nucleotide sequence: TGTGCCAGCAGCGTTGGCGGTTCTACCTACGAGCAGTACTTC. Its translation: CASSVGGSTYEQYF.

The chain uses TRBV10-3 and TRBJ1-3; D gene unclear. Germline V CDR1 and CDR2: ENHRY, SYGVKD. This CDR3 is built from 12 residues. The V gene lost 4 bases and the J gene lost 7 bases, with 8 bases spanning the gap. DNA for the CDR3: TGTGCCATCAGTGTAGAAAGTAACACCATATATTTT. Translation: CAISVESNTIYF.

This clone was counted once. The J gene is TRBJ2-2, the V gene TRBV28; TRBD2 agrees at 11 bases. The germline gives CDR1 MDHEN, CDR2 SYDVKM. CDR3 length equals 17 residues. The J segment lost 4 bases and the V segment lost 1 base, leaving 5 bases of the junction unmatched. This chain's CDR3 is CASSLSFSGRGTGELFF. The CDR3 nucleotides read TGTGCCAGCAGTTTATCATTTAGCGGGAGGGGCACCGGGGAGCTGTTTTTT.

CDR3 sequence (DNA): TGTGCCAGCTCACCAGGGGTAAGGATGAACACTGAAGCTTTCTTT. It encodes CASSPGVRMNTEAFF. The genes are TRBV18 and TRBJ1-1; D remains ambiguous. The CDR3 extends over 15 amino acids. Trimming removed 2 bases at V and 0 bases at J, with 10 bases between. The V gene's germline CDR1 is KGHSH and CDR2 LQKENI.

V is TRBV2 and J is TRBJ2-3; 9 positions agree with TRBD2. V lost 7 bases, J lost 5 bases, and 4 bases stayed unmatched. The CDR3 is 13 residues long. From germline, CDR1 is SNHLY and CDR2 FYNNEI. Here the CDR3 DNA reads TGTGCCAGCACTAGCGGGGCCAGAGATACGCAGTATTTT. This gives the protein CASTSGARDTQYF.

The rearrangement links TRBV7-2 to TRBJ2-3, with unresolved D. V lost 4 bases to trimming and J lost 0 bases, with 8 bases between them. The CDR3 is made up of 14 amino acids. The germline gives CDR1 SGHTA, CDR2 FQGNSA. CDR3 nucleotide sequence: TGTGCCAGCAGCTCCCTCATAAGCACAGATACGCAGTATTTT. This gives the protein CASSSLISTDTQYF.

The chain combines TRBV28 with TRBJ1-5; D not resolved. The CDR3 length is 15 residues. CDR1 MDHEN and CDR2 SYDVKM come from the germline V gene. V was trimmed by 3 bases and J by 5 bases, leaving 14 bases between them. CDR3 loop: CASSFSGRLDQPQHF. CDR3 in DNA: TGTGCCAGCAGTTTTTCGGGCCGACTGGATCAGCCCCAGCATTTT.

V gene TRBV2 combines with J gene TRBJ1-1; TRBD1 matches at 10 bases. The CDR3 length is 14 residues. After removal of 6 bases from V and 5 bases from J, the junction contained 6 bases not matched to a gene. Germline-derived CDR1 and CDR2 are SNHLY and FYNNEI. The CDR3 DNA reads TGTGCCAGCAGAGGACAGGGGGTCGGTACTGAAGCTTTCTTT. Translation: CASRGQGVGTEAFF.

This sequence joins TRBV6-6 and TRBJ2-7; D may be TRBD1 (6 bases). The germline CDR1 and CDR2 sequences are MNHNY and SVGAGI (reference sequence). Trimming took 2 bases from V and 7 from J, leaving 18 bases between them. This CDR3 contains 15 residues. As DNA, the CDR3 is TGTGCCAGCAGTTACACGCCGACAGGATCGGAAGAGCAGTACTTC. Amino acid sequence: CASSYTPTGSEEQYF.

This clone was counted once. The chain carries TRBV29-1 and TRBJ2-5; maybe TRBD2 (5 bases). Per the germline V gene, CDR1 is SQVTM and CDR2 is ANQGSEA. The germline V and J ends were trimmed by 7 bases and 1 base, with 13 bases remaining between them. CDR3 length: 13 amino acids. Here the CDR3 DNA reads TGCAGCGCCATGACGGGGAGCCAAGAGACCCAGTACTTC. Translation: CSAMTGSQETQYF. Full variable domain (missing parts from reference TRBV29-1 and TRBJ2-5): SAVISQKPSRDICQRGTSLTIQCQVDSQVTMMFWYRQQPGQSLTLIATANQGSEATYESGFVIDKFPISRPNLTFSTLTVSNMSPEDSSIYLCSAMTGSQETQYFGPGTRLLVL.

This clone has a single count. This chain uses TRBV6-1 with TRBJ2-7; 11 positions agree with TRBD1. V dropped 6 bases and J dropped 8; count of bases not matched to a gene: 6. The CDR3 runs to 13 residues. Looked up from germline, CDR1 is MNHNS and CDR2 is SASEGT. As DNA, the CDR3 is TGTGCCAGCAGCTCTGGACAGGGGGCTAAGCAGTACTTC. This codes for CASSSGQGAKQYF.

The gene calls are TRBV10-1 and TRBJ2-2; D gene uncertain. V was shortened by 2 bases and J by 8 bases, with 9 bases between the two germline ends. The germline V gene has CDR1 WNHNN and CDR2 SYGVQD (reference sequence). The CDR3 runs to 13 residues. CDR3 DNA sequence: TGCGCCAGCAGTGAGGCTTCCTCTGGGGAGCTGTTTTTT. Translation gives CASSEASSGELFF.

The chain employs TRBV5-1 and TRBJ2-5, with D possibly being TRBD2 (6 bases). Trimming left V 4 bases short and J 5 bases short, with 12 bases between. CDR1 and CDR2 (germline): SGHRS, YFSETQ. The CDR3 consists of 13 residues. The CDR3 coding sequence is TGCGCCAGCAGCGTTACTAGCAGGGAGACCCAGTACTTC. This encodes CASSVTSRETQYF.

The V and J genes are TRBV7-2 and TRBJ2-1; tentative D call: TRBD2 (5 bases). With 5 bases removed from V and 5 bases from J, the gap between germline ends came to 16 bases. Germline CDR1 reads SGHTA; CDR2 reads FQGNSA. This CDR3 comprises 15 residues. In DNA, the CDR3 is TGTGCCAGCAGCCAACAAGCTGGACTTAACAATGAGCAGTTCTTC. This encodes CASSQQAGLNNEQFF.

This chain uses TRBV2 with TRBJ2-1, with 12 bases that match TRBD1. This CDR3 comprises 14 residues. V was clipped by 6 bases and J by 7 bases; unmatched bases: 4. Germline CDR1 and CDR2: SNHLY and FYNNEI. DNA for the CDR3: TGTGCCAGCAGAGAGGGACAGGGGGCAAATGAGCAGTTCTTC. Translating it yields CASREGQGANEQFF.

As for this clone: Other nucleotide sequences in the sample specify the same CDR3. The chain is built from TRBV5-1 and TRBJ1-4; D remains ambiguous. V shed 0 bases and J shed 4 bases, with 7 bases lying between them. CDR1 is SGHRS, CDR2 YFSETQ, per germline. This CDR3 contains 14 residues. This chain's CDR3 is CASSLGQINEKLFF. The CDR3, as DNA: TGCGCCAGCAGCTTGGGCCAGATTAATGAAAAACTGTTTTTT.

The rearrangement joins TRBV5-4 to TRBJ1-1; D is possibly TRBD1 (6 bases). V lost 4 bases to trimming and J lost 8 bases, with 15 bases between them. CDR1 is SGHNT and CDR2 is YYREEE in the germline V gene (reference sequence). The CDR3 spans 13 residues. CDR3 bases: TGTGCCAGCAGCCGACCGACGGACAGCGAAGCTTTCTTT. As protein: CASSRPTDSEAFF.

V gene TRBV5-1 combines with J gene TRBJ2-7, with TRBD1 as a possible D gene (5 bases). This CDR3 has 13 residues. Per germline, CDR1 SGHRS and CDR2 YFSETQ. V lost 2 bases to trimming and J lost 5 bases, with 11 bases between them. The CDR3 nucleotides read TGCGCCAGCAGCTTACGTGGGGCGGACGAGCAGTACTTC. This encodes CASSLRGADEQYF.

This rearrangement joins TRBV6-1 to TRBJ1-1; TRBD1 matches 10 bases. CDR3 size: 15 residues. Germline V gene data show CDR1 as MNHNS and CDR2 as SASEGT. The CDR3 here is CGTVGTGAVMAEAFF. In DNA, the CDR3 is TGTGGTACGGTGGGGACAGGGGCGGTGATGGCTGAAGCTTTCTTT.